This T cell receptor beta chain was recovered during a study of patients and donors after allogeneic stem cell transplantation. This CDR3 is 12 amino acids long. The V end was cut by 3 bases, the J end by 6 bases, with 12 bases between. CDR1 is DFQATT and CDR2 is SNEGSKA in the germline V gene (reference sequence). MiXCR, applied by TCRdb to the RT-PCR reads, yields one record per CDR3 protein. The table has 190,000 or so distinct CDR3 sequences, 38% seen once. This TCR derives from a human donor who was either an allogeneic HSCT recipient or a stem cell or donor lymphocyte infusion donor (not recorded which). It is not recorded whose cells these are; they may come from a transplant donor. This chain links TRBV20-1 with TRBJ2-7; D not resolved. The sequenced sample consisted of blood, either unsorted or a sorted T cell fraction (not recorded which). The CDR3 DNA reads TGCAGTGCTAGGGATTTGCCGGCCGAGCAGTACTTC. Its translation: CSARDLPAEQYF.